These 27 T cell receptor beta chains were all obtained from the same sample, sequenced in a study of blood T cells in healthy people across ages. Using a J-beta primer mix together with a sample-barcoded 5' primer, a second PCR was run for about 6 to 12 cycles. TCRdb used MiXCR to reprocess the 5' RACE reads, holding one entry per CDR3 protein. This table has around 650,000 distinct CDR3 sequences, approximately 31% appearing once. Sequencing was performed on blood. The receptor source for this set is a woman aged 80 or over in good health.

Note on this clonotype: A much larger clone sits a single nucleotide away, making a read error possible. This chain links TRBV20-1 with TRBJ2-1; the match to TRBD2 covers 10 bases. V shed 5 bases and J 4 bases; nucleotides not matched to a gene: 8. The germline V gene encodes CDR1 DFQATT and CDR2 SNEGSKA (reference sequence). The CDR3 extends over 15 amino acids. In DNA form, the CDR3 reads TGCAGTGCTCAATTGAGCGGGGGGGGATACAATGAGCAGTTCTTC. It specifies CSAQLSGGGYNEQFF.

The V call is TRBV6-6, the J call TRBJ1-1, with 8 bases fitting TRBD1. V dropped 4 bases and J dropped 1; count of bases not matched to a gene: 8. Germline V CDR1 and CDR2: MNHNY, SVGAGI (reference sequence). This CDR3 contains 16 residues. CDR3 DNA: TGTGCCAGCAGTTCTTCCCCTGGACAGGGGAACACTGAAGCTTTCTTT. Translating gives CASSSSPGQGNTEAFF.

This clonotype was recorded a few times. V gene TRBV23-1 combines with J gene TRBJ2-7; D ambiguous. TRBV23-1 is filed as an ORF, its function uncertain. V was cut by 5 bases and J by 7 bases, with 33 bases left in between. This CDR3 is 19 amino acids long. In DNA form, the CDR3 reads TGCGCCAGCAGTAATCGGGCCCCATTTTTAGGACGGGTCCTCGGGGAGCAGTACTTC. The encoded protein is CASSNRAPFLGRVLGEQYF.

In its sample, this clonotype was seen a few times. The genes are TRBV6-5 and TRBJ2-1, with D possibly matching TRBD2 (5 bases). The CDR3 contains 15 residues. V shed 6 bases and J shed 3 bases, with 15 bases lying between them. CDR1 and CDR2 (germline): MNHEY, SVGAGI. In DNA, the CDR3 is TGTGCCAGCAGGCCTCTGGACTCGATCTACAATGAGCAGTTCTTC. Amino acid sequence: CASRPLDSIYNEQFF.

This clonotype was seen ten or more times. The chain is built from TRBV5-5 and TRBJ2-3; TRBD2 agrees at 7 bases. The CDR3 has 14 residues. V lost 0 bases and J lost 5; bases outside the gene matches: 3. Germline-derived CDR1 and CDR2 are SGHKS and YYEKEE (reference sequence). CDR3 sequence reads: CASSLGGGGDTQYF. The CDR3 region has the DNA TGTGCCAGCAGCTTGGGGGGGGGAGGAGATACGCAGTATTTT.

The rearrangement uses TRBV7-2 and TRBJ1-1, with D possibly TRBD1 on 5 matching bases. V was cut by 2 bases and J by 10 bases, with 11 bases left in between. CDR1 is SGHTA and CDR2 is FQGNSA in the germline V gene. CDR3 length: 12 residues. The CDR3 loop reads CASSLMRDPAFF. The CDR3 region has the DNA TGTGCCAGCAGCTTAATGAGGGACCCAGCTTTCTTT. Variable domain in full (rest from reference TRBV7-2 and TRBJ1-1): GAGVSQSPSNKVTEKGKDVELRCDPISGHTALYWYRQSLGQGLEFLIYFQGNSAPDKSGLPSDRFSAERTGGSVSTLTIQRTQQEDSAVYLCASSLMRDPAFFGQGTRLTVV.

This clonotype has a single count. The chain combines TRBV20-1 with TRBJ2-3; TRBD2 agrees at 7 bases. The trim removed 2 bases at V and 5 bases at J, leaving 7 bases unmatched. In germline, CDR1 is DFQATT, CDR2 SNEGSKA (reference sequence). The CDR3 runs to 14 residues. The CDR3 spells CSARPGLRRDTQYF. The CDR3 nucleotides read TGCAGTGCTAGACCGGGACTAAGAAGAGATACGCAGTATTTT.

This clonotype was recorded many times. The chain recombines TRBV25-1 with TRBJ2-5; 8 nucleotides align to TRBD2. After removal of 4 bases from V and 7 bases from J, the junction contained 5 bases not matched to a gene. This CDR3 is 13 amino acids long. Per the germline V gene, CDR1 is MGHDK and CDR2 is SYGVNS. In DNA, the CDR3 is TGTGCCAGCAGTGGCCCGGGGGGGCGGACCCAGTACTTC. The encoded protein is CASSGPGGRTQYF.

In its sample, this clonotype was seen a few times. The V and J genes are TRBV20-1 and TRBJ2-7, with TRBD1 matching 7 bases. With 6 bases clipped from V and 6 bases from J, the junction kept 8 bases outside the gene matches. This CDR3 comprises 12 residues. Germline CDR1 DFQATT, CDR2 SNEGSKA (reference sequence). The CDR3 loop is CSAPGQSFEQYF. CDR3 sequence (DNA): TGCAGTGCCCCGGGACAGTCTTTCGAGCAGTACTTC.

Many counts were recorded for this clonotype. The CDR3 protein is CASRPGGETQYF. DNA for the CDR3: TGTGCCAGCAGACCAGGGGGAGAGACCCAGTACTTC. V is TRBV2 and J is TRBJ2-5, with 7 bases lining up with TRBD1. This CDR3 has 12 amino acids. V was pared by 6 bases and J by 4 bases, with 2 bases of the junction left unmatched. The germline CDR1 and CDR2 sequences are SNHLY and FYNNEI.

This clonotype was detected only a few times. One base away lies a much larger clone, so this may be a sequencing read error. Here the CDR3 DNA reads TGTGCCAGCAGTCCCGGTGTAGGGACAGCGAATGAGCAGTACTTC. Translating it yields CASSPGVGTANEQYF. The chain links TRBV6-2 or TRBV6-3 to TRBJ2-7; 7 bases line up with TRBD1. V lost 5 bases and J lost 7; bases outside the gene matches: 14. From germline, CDR1 is MNHEY and CDR2 SVGEGT. CDR3 size: 15 residues.

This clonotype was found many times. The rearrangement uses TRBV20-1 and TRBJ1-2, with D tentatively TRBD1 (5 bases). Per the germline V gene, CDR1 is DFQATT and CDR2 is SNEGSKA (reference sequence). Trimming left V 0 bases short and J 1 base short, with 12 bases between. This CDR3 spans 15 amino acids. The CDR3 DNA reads TGCAGTGCTAGAGACCCAAGGGGAGATAACTATGGCTACACCTTC. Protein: CSARDPRGDNYGYTF.

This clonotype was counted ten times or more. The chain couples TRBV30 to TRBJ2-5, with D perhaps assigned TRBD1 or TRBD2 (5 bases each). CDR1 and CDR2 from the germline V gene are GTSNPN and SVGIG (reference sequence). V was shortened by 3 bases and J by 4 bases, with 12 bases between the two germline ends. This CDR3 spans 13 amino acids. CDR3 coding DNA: TGTGCCTGGAGGCGTCCCGGGGCAGAGACCCAGTACTTC. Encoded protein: CAWRRPGAETQYF.

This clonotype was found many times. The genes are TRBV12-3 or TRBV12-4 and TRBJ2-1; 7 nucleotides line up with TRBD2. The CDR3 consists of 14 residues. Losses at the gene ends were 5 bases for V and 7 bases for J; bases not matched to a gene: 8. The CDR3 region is CASSTIGGRNEQFF. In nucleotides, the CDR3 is TGTGCCAGCAGTACGATAGGCGGGAGAAATGAGCAGTTCTTC.

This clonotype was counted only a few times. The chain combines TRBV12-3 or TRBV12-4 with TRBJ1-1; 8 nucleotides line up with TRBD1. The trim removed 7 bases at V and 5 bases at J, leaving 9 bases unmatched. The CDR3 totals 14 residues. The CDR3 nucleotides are TGTGCCAGCACCCCGACAGGGGAGAGGACTGAAGCTTTCTTT. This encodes CASTPTGERTEAFF.

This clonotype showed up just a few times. CDR3 nucleotides: TGTGCCACCAGCGCAGACAGGGCCAAGGGGGGCTACACCTTC. It is translated as CATSADRAKGGYTF. The V call is TRBV15, the J call TRBJ1-2, with 7 bases aligning to TRBD1. J lost 8 bases, V lost 5 bases, and 11 bases had no gene match. CDR3 length: 14 amino acids. Germline loops: CDR1 LNHNV, CDR2 YYDKDF (reference sequence).

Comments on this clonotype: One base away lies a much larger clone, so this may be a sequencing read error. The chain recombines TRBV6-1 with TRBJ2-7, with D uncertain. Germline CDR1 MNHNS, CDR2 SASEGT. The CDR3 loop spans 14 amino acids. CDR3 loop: CVSSDEALTYEQYF. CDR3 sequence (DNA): TGTGTCAGCAGTGATGAGGCCCTTACCTACGAGCAGTACTTC.

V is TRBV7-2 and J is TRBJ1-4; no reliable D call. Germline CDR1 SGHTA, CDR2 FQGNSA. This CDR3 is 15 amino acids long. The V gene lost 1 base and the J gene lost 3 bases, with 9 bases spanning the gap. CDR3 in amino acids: CASSLGGNANEKLFF. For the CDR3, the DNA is TGTGCCAGCAGCTTAGGAGGGAATGCTAATGAAAAACTGTTTTTT. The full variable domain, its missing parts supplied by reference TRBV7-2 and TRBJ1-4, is GAGVSQSPSNKVTEKGKDVELRCDPISGHTALYWYRQSLGQGLEFLIYFQGNSAPDKSGLPSDRFSAERTGGSVSTLTIQRTQQEDSAVYLCASSLGGNANEKLFFGSGTQLSVL.

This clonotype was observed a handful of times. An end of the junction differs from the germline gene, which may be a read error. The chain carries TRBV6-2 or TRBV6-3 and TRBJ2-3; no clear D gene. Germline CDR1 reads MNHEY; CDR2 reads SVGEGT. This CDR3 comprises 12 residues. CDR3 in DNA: TGTGCCAACAGTTATACCGCAGATACGCAGTATTTT. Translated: CANSYTADTQYF.

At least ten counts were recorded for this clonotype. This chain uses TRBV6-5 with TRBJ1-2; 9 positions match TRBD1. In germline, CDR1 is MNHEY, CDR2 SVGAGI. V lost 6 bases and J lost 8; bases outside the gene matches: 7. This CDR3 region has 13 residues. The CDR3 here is CASRLGQGRGYTF. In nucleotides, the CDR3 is TGTGCCAGCAGACTGGGACAGGGACGGGGCTACACCTTC.

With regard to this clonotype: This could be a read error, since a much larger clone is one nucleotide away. CDR3 in amino acids: CSARAQGAGSTDTQYF. The DNA for the CDR3 is TGCAGTGCTAGAGCCCAGGGAGCGGGTAGCACAGATACGCAGTATTTT. The chain employs TRBV20-1 and TRBJ2-3; tentative D call: TRBD2 (6 bases). CDR1 and CDR2 (germline): DFQATT, SNEGSKA (reference sequence). Trimming left V 1 base short and J 0 bases short, with 14 bases between. The CDR3 is 16 residues long.

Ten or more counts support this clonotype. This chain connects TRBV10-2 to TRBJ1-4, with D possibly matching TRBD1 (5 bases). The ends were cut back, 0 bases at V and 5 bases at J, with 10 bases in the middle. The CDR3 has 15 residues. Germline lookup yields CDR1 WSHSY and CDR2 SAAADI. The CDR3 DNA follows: TGCGCCAGCAGTGAGTCGGGGCAGTCGAATGAAAAACTGTTTTTT. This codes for CASSESGQSNEKLFF.

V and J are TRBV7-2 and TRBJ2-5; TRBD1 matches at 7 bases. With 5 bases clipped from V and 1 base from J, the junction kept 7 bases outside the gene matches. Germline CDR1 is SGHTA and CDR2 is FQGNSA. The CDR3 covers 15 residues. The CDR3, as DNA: TGTGCCAGCAGCCCCGGGACAGTCTCCCAAGAGACCCAGTACTTC. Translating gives CASSPGTVSQETQYF.

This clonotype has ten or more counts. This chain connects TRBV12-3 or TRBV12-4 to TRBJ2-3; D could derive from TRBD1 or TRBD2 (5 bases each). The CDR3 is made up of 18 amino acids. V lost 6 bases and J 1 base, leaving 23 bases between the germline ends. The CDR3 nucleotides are TGTGCCAGCAGAAGGCAGGGACGAATCGGAATAGGCACAGATACGCAGTATTTT. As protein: CASRRQGRIGIGTDTQYF.

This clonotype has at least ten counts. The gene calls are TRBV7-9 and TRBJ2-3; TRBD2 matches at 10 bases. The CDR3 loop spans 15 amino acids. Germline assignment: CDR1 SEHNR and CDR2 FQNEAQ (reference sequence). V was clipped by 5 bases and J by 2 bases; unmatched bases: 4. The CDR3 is CASSRSGGHTDTQYF. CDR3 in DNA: TGTGCCAGCAGCCGTAGCGGGGGGCACACAGATACGCAGTATTTT.

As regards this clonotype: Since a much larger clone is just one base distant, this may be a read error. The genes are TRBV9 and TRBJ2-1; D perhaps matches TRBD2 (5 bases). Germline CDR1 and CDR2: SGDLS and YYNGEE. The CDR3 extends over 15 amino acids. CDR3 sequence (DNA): TGTGCCGGCAGCGTAGGTCGGGGTTCCTACAATGAGCAGTTCTTC. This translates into CAGSVGRGSYNEQFF.

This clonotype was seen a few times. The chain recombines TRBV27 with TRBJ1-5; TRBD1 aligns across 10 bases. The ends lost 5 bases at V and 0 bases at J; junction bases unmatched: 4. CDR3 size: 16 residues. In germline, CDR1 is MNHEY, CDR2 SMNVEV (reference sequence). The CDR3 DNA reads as TGTGCCAGCAGTCCGGGACAGGGGAGTAGCAATCAGCCCCAGCATTTT. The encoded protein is CASSPGQGSSNQPQHF.